Each of the 32 T cell receptor beta chains below was sequenced from the same sample in a study of T cells after yellow fever vaccination. TCRdb independently ran MiXCR on the 5' RACE reads; one entry per CDR3 protein. Among 250,000 to 400,000 distinct CDR3 sequences listed, 3.5% to 5% were seen once. The specimen comprised PBMCs, sampled 15 days after the yellow fever booster vaccination. All receptors derive from a man aged 18-30 years who received the YFV17D yellow fever vaccine.

The chain combines TRBV5-1 with TRBJ2-3, with 10 bases lining up with TRBD2. CDR3 length: 15 amino acids. Germline CDR1 SGHRS, CDR2 YFSETQ. Trimming removed 5 bases from V and 0 bases from J; junction bases left unmatched: 3. The chain's CDR3 is CASRELAGSTDTQYF. The CDR3 bases are TGCGCCAGCAGAGAACTAGCGGGGAGCACAGATACGCAGTATTTT.

This clonotype was seen repeatedly, ten times or more. Here the CDR3 DNA reads TGCAGTGCGGCCTTGGGGGAGGATGGCTACACCTTC. It is translated as CSAALGEDGYTF. The chain couples TRBV20-1 to TRBJ1-2, with D possibly being TRBD1 (5 bases). V was cut by 6 bases and J by 6 bases, with 14 bases left in between. The CDR3 has 12 residues. Per germline, CDR1 DFQATT and CDR2 SNEGSKA (reference sequence).

This clonotype was detected many times. The V call is TRBV5-1, the J call TRBJ2-5, with 8 positions matching TRBD1. Trimming cost V 4 bases and J 1 base; bases outside gene matches: 3. Per the germline V gene, CDR1 is SGHRS and CDR2 is YFSETQ. The CDR3 sequence is 14 residues long. CDR3 residues: CASSPGQGQETQYF. The CDR3 DNA reads as TGCGCCAGCAGCCCCGGACAGGGCCAAGAGACCCAGTACTTC. The whole variable domain, filled in from reference TRBV5-1 and TRBJ2-5, reads KAGVTQTPRYLIKTRGQQVTLSCSPISGHRSVSWYQQTPGQGLQFLFEYFSETQRNKGNFPGRFSGRQFSNSRSEMNVSTLELGDSALYLCASSPGQGQETQYFGPGTRLLVL.

Details on this clonotype: A much larger clone differs by one base, so this may be a read error. V gene TRBV29-1 combines with J gene TRBJ1-2; 9 positions match TRBD1. Germline V lookup: CDR1 SQVTM, CDR2 ANQGSEA. CDR3 size: 13 residues. The CDR3 spells CCVEDRGNYGYTF. The CDR3 DNA follows: TGCTGCGTTGAAGACAGGGGGAACTATGGCTACACCTTC.

This clonotype has ten or more counts. The CDR3 is CASSPTWGGDQETQYF. The CDR3 DNA reads as TGTGCCAGCAGCCCTACTTGGGGGGGAGACCAAGAGACCCAGTACTTC. The V and J genes are TRBV7-9 and TRBJ2-5; 7 bases match TRBD2. V gave up 5 bases and J gave up 0 bases; unmatched junction bases: 9. From germline, CDR1 is SEHNR and CDR2 FQNEAQ (reference sequence). The CDR3 length is 16 residues.

This clonotype was picked up many times. The chain uses TRBV7-8 and TRBJ2-7; maybe TRBD1 (5 bases). Trimming pared 8 bases from V and 0 bases from J, leaving 8 bases between. The CDR3 runs 12 residues. Germline V lookup: CDR1 SGHVS, CDR2 FQNEAQ. In DNA, the CDR3 is TGTGCCAGCTCCCAGGGCTCCTACGAGCAGTACGTC. It encodes CASSQGSYEQYV.

The chain links TRBV28 to TRBJ1-4, with D perhaps matching TRBD1 (6 bases). CDR1 is MDHEN and CDR2 is SYDVKM in the germline V gene. V dropped 4 bases and J dropped 6 bases, with 15 bases sitting between them. The CDR3 length is 15 residues. The CDR3: CASSSLPGQDEKLFF. DNA for the CDR3: TGTGCCAGCAGTTCTCTCCCGGGACAAGATGAAAAACTGTTTTTT.

This chain joins TRBV12-3 or TRBV12-4 and TRBJ2-5; TRBD1 agrees at 8 bases. The V gene end was trimmed by 5 bases and the J gene end by 4 bases; junction bases not matched to a gene: 6. The CDR3 has 14 amino acids. The CDR3 bases are TGTGCCAGCAGTACATTCGACAGGGGAGAGACCCAGTACTTC. Translating gives CASSTFDRGETQYF.

This clonotype was recorded many times. CDR3 coding DNA: TGTGCCAGCAGTTTATCCAGACAAACCCAAGAGACCCAGTACTTC. Its protein product is CASSLSRQTQETQYF. This sequence joins TRBV27 and TRBJ2-5; D not certain. The CDR3 loop spans 15 amino acids. The germline V and J ends were trimmed by 0 bases and 1 base, with 9 bases remaining between them. Germline assignment: CDR1 MNHEY and CDR2 SMNVEV (reference sequence).

In its sample, this clonotype was seen a few times. The chain has TRBV29-1 and TRBJ2-1; no clear D. Germline CDR1 is SQVTM and CDR2 is ANQGSEA. The CDR3 runs to 11 residues. The V end was cut by 3 bases, the J end by 10 bases, with 10 bases between. The CDR3 bases are TGCAGCGTTGATAAATCCTTAGAGCAGTTCTTC. Its translation: CSVDKSLEQFF.

The chain joins TRBV7-2 to TRBJ2-5; D remains unclear. The V end lost 1 base, the J end lost 3 bases, and 9 bases lay between the germline ends. Germline CDR1 reads SGHTA; CDR2 reads FQGNSA. The CDR3 is 14 residues long. CDR3 DNA: TGTGCCAGCAGCTTAGTGTATTCGGAAGAGACCCAGTACTTC. This gives the protein CASSLVYSEETQYF.

This clonotype was detected a few times. The CDR3: CASSVEDLRAFF. The CDR3 DNA reads TGTGCCAGCAGTGTAGAAGACCTCCGGGCTTTCTTT. J is TRBJ1-1 and V is TRBV2; D is unresolved. V was trimmed by 4 bases and J by 11 bases, leaving 14 bases between them. The CDR3 has 12 amino acids. Germline V lookup: CDR1 SNHLY, CDR2 FYNNEI.

This clonotype has a single count. This sequence joins TRBV19 and TRBJ1-5; D ambiguous. In germline, CDR1 is LNHDA, CDR2 SQIVND (reference sequence). The CDR3 spans 13 residues. The V and J ends lost 3 bases and 4 bases respectively, with 7 bases between them. CDR3 coding DNA: TGTGCCAGTAGTATCGAAGGGAATCAGCCCCAGCATTTT. Its translation: CASSIEGNQPQHF.

J is TRBJ2-1 and V is TRBV5-1, with 7 nucleotides matching TRBD1. V lost 1 base, J lost 8 bases, and 12 bases stayed unmatched. CDR3 length: 16 amino acids. Germline V gives CDR1 SGHRS, CDR2 YFSETQ. CDR3 residues: CASSLTQGRGYDEQFF. CDR3 coding DNA: TGCGCCAGCAGCTTGACACAGGGGCGAGGATACGATGAGCAGTTCTTC.

The chain combines TRBV6-2 or TRBV6-3 with TRBJ1-2; D is uncertain. Trimming shortened V by 6 bases and J by 8 bases, and 13 bases separated the two germline ends. Germline V lookup: CDR1 MNHEY, CDR2 SVGEGT. The CDR3 consists of 12 residues. This CDR3 reads CASRIGRRGYTF. DNA of the CDR3: TGTGCCAGCAGGATAGGGCGTCGAGGCTACACCTTC.

This clonotype was seen repeatedly, ten times or more. This chain uses TRBV4-3 with TRBJ2-3; 11 nucleotides align to TRBD2. Germline V CDR1 and CDR2: LGHNA, YSLEER. V shed 0 bases, J shed 6 bases, and the junction held 8 bases outside the gene matches. The CDR3 covers 17 residues. The DNA for the CDR3 is TGCGCCAGCAGCCAAGATCCCCTTAGCGGGGGGGCTGATACGCAGTATTTT. This codes for CASSQDPLSGGADTQYF.

This clonotype was seen only a few times. This chain joins TRBV7-2 and TRBJ2-5; 12 bases fit TRBD2. V trimming: 5 bases; J trimming: 5 bases; junction bases outside the gene matches: 9. Germline CDR1 and CDR2: SGHTA and FQGNSA. The length of the CDR3 is 16 residues. The CDR3 DNA is TGTGCCAGCAGCCAAGCTAGCGGGGGGGCCGGTGAGACCCAGTACTTC. Protein product: CASSQASGGAGETQYF.

J is TRBJ2-3 and V is TRBV20-1, with 10 nucleotides matching TRBD2. The CDR3 spans 15 residues. Trimming removed 1 base from V and 0 bases from J; junction bases left unmatched: 1. Germline CDR1 reads DFQATT; CDR2 reads SNEGSKA (reference sequence). For the CDR3, the DNA is TGCAGTGCTAGAGCTAGCGGGGGAAGCACAGATACGCAGTATTTT. Protein: CSARASGGSTDTQYF.

Worth noting for this clonotype: An end of the junction does not agree with germline; a read error may underlie this. The chain couples TRBV28 to TRBJ1-5, with unresolved D. CDR1 and CDR2 from the germline V gene are MDHEN and SYDVKM. The CDR3 is 13 residues long. The CDR3 loop is CASSFYSIQPQHF. CDR3 bases: TGTGCCAGCAGTTTTTATAGCATTCAGCCCCAGCATTTT.

This chain connects TRBV19 to TRBJ2-3; the D call may be TRBD1 or TRBD2 (5 bases each). Germline V lookup: CDR1 LNHDA, CDR2 SQIVND (reference sequence). Trimming pared 5 bases from V and 0 bases from J, leaving 15 bases between. The CDR3 contains 16 residues. The CDR3 spells CASSARDGASTDTQYF. In nucleotides, the CDR3 is TGTGCCAGTAGTGCCCGGGACGGTGCTAGCACAGATACGCAGTATTTT.

This clonotype occurred many times. The chain is built from TRBV6-2 or TRBV6-3 and TRBJ1-1; possible D gene TRBD1, 5 bases. This CDR3 region has 14 residues. Between the trimmed V and J ends, which lost 6 bases and 12 bases, there was a span of 23 bases. CDR1 is MNHEY and CDR2 is SVGEGT in the germline V gene. Here the CDR3 reads CASSDPNWRGASFF. The CDR3 nucleotides read TGTGCCAGCAGCGACCCTAATTGGAGGGGTGCGTCTTTCTTT.

At least ten counts were recorded for this clonotype. The chain links TRBV10-3 to TRBJ2-7; D gene ambiguous. Germline V CDR1 and CDR2: ENHRY, SYGVKD. Deletions cut 2 bases from V and 4 bases from J, with 12 bases between. This CDR3 region has 14 residues. The CDR3: CAISEGWFQYEQYV. CDR3 nucleotides: TGTGCCATCAGTGAGGGGTGGTTCCAGTACGAGCAGTACGTC.

This clonotype was observed a handful of times. This chain joins TRBV6-1 and TRBJ1-5; no clear D. V shed 1 base and J shed 1 base, with 8 bases lying between them. The germline V gene has CDR1 MNHNS and CDR2 SASEGT. CDR3 size: 15 residues. The CDR3 protein is CASSEVNLSNQPQHF. The CDR3 DNA is TGTGCCAGCAGTGAAGTCAATTTGAGCAATCAGCCCCAGCATTTT.

This clonotype was seen many times. The chain uses TRBV12-3 or TRBV12-4 and TRBJ2-7, with D possibly TRBD1 on 6 matching bases. V lost 6 bases and J lost 0, with 18 bases in between. The CDR3 is 16 amino acids. The CDR3 nucleotides read TGTGCCAGCAGACATTCTTCAGGGGCCACCTCCTACGAGCAGTACTTC. Residues: CASRHSSGATSYEQYF.

The CDR3 region is CASSRGGSNEKLFF. CDR3 nucleotides: TGTGCCAGCAGTAGAGGGGGTTCTAATGAAAAACTGTTTTTT. The rearrangement links TRBV7-2 to TRBJ1-4, with a weak D call TRBD1 (6 bases). Germline V gene sequence: CDR1 SGHTA, CDR2 FQGNSA. The V end lost 6 bases, the J end lost 3 bases, and 11 bases lay between the germline ends. This CDR3 has 14 amino acids.

The V call is TRBV6-2 or TRBV6-3, the J call TRBJ2-1, with D hard to call. V was pared by 6 bases and J by 5 bases, with 17 bases between. This CDR3 contains 15 residues. Germline CDR1 and CDR2: MNHEY and SVGEGT. CDR3 region: CASSTQRLNDNEQFF. CDR3 DNA: TGTGCCAGCAGCACCCAGCGACTCAATGACAATGAGCAGTTCTTC.

This clonotype was recorded many times. The genes are TRBV20-1 and TRBJ1-1; D gene uncertain. Germline CDR1 and CDR2: DFQATT and SNEGSKA (reference sequence). CDR3 size: 13 residues. The V and J ends lost 3 bases and 0 bases respectively, with 8 bases between them. In DNA form, the CDR3 reads TGCAGTGCTAGGGAGGATATGAACACTGAAGCTTTCTTT. Protein product: CSAREDMNTEAFF.

There are many counts of this clonotype. V is TRBV9 and J is TRBJ1-4; no clear D gene. CDR1 and CDR2 from the germline V gene are SGDLS and YYNGEE. The V end lost 0 bases, the J end lost 8 bases, and 14 bases lay between the germline ends. The CDR3 has 15 amino acids. The CDR3 nucleotides read TGTGCCAGCAGCGTAGCAGTGGGTCGGAGCGAAAAACTGTTTTTT. It encodes CASSVAVGRSEKLFF.

In this sample, this clonotype turned up a few times. V is TRBV6-2 or TRBV6-3 and J is TRBJ1-2; D unclear. V was cut by 6 bases and J by 4 bases, with 9 bases left in between. The CDR3 totals 12 residues. The germline gives CDR1 MNHEY, CDR2 SVGEGT. The CDR3 region is CASRPNGYGYTF. As DNA, the CDR3 is TGTGCCAGCAGACCAAATGGCTATGGCTACACCTTC.

A few counts support this clonotype. A read error may explain this, as a much larger clone is one base away. The rearrangement uses TRBV24-1 and TRBJ1-5; TRBD1 might be the D (5 bases). CDR3 size: 14 residues. From germline, CDR1 is KGHDR and CDR2 SFDVKD. The CDR3 region is CASSGQGQNQPQHF. As DNA, the CDR3 is TGTGCCTCCAGTGGGCAGGGCCAAAATCAGCCCCAGCATTTT.

This clonotype was seen many times. CDR3 bases: TGTGCCAGCAGCGAATACAGGGAACCTGAAGCTTTCTTT. Its protein is CASSEYREPEAFF. The V and J genes are TRBV7-2 and TRBJ1-1; D may be TRBD1 (6 bases). The germline CDR1 and CDR2 sequences are SGHTA and FQGNSA. Trimming left V 5 bases short and J 6 bases short, with 13 bases between. This CDR3 comprises 13 residues.

This clonotype has at least ten counts. J is TRBJ2-3 and V is TRBV7-9; 8 bases fit TRBD2. There are 16 residues in the CDR3. Germline assignment: CDR1 SEHNR and CDR2 FQNEAQ (reference sequence). The junction had 13 bases not matched to a gene; V was cut back by 5 bases and J by 6 bases. The CDR3 spells CASSPGGGAIPDTQYF. As DNA, the CDR3 is TGTGCCAGCAGCCCCGGGGGGGGGGCAATTCCGGATACGCAGTATTTT.